Each of the 32 T cell receptor beta chains below was sequenced from the same sample in a study of T cells in women clearing cervical HPV infection. Only in-frame clones appear in the TCRdb table, and some are missing; sequencing was by immunoSEQ multiplex PCR. The repertoire table contains 30,000 or so clones. Material for sequencing was blood buffy coat. Receptor source: a woman aged 18 to 75 with a cervical HPV16 infection that either progressed to CIN3+ or cleared (not recorded which).

As for this clone: The observed sequence ends 3 residues before the CDR3 terminus, with the missing tail filled in from the germline J gene. The chain is built from TRBV7-9 and TRBJ2-4, with TRBD1 matching over 11 bases. Germline V gives CDR1 SEHNR, CDR2 FQNEAQ (reference sequence). The CDR3 spans 14 residues. The CDR3 loop reads CASSSGQGAYGQYF. The sequenced part of the CDR3 DNA is TGTGCCAGCAGCTCAGGACAGGGGGCCTATGGT.

To note about this clone: The CDR3 goes on 3 residues after the read ends, and that part is filled in from the germline J gene. The V and J genes are TRBV19 and TRBJ1-6; 7 positions agree with TRBD1. The CDR3 totals 15 residues. Germline CDR1 LNHDA, CDR2 SQIVND (reference sequence). V dropped 9 bases and J dropped 10; count of bases not matched to a gene: 15. The CDR3 region is CASQSPGTVDSPLHF. CDR3 bases read: TGTGCCAGCCAATCCCCCGGGACAGTCGACTCACCC.

In the case of this clone: The read terminates 3 residues before the CDR3 end, so the remaining end is supplied by the germline J gene. The rearrangement links TRBV19 to TRBJ2-3; TRBD2 matches 12 bases. The ends lost 3 bases at V and 4 bases at J; junction bases unmatched: 5. The CDR3 has 16 amino acids. Germline-derived CDR1 and CDR2 are LNHDA and SQIVND (reference sequence). The sequenced part of the CDR3 DNA is TGTGCCAGTAGTATTGCCCTAGCGGGAGGGCCAGATACG. Amino acids: CASSIALAGGPDT. The whole CDR3 protein is CASSIALAGGPDTQYF.

CDR3 DNA, as far as it was read: TGTGCCAGCAGCGTCGACAGGGGTAGGGAAAAA. Translation: CASSVDRGREK. The full CDR3 is CASSVDRGREKLFF. The chain uses TRBV2 and TRBJ1-4, with TRBD1 matching over 8 bases. The read gets to within 3 residues of the CDR3 end, and the germline J gene fills in the rest. The V gene's germline CDR1 is SNHLY and CDR2 FYNNEI. This CDR3 has 14 residues. The V segment lost 6 bases and the J segment 8 bases; nucleotides outside the gene matches: 8. Filled out from reference TRBV2 and TRBJ1-4, the complete variable domain reads EPEVTQTPSHQVTQMGQEVILRCVPISNHLYFYWYRQILGQKVEFLVSFYNNEISEKSEIFDDQFSVERPDGSNFTLKIRSTKLEDSAMYFCASSVDRGREKLFFGSGTQLSVL.

A word on this clone: The read ends 3 residues before the CDR3 terminus; that terminus is restored from the germline J gene. The chain is built from TRBV14 and TRBJ2-5, with 8 bases lining up with TRBD2. J gave up 4 bases and V 1 base, and 5 bases lay outside the gene matches. CDR3 length equals 15 residues. CDR1 is SGHDN and CDR2 is FVKESK in the germline V gene. The CDR3 protein is CASSQGVLAGETQYF. CDR3 bases read: TGTGCCAGCAGCCAAGGGGTTCTAGCGGGAGAGACC.

Details on this clone: The CDR3 end is not reached by the read, which stops 3 residues before it; the germline J gene fills it in. The rearrangement links TRBV7-9 to TRBJ2-7; D unresolved. The CDR3 length is 12 residues. The ends were cut back, 2 bases at V and 0 bases at J, with 2 bases in the middle. The germline V gene has CDR1 SEHNR and CDR2 FQNEAQ (reference sequence). This CDR3 reads CASSLHSYEQYF. Incomplete CDR3 DNA: TGTGCCAGCAGCTTACACTCCTACGAG.

CDR3 protein: CSANTGQGDDEQYF. CDR3 bases read: TGCAGTGCTAATACGGGACAGGGTGATGACGAG. This rearrangement joins TRBV20-1 to TRBJ2-7, with 9 bases that match TRBD1. The read gets to within 3 residues of the CDR3 end, and the germline J gene fills in the rest. CDR1 is DFQATT, CDR2 SNEGSKA, per germline (reference sequence). CDR3 length: 14 residues. J lost 5 bases, V lost 4 bases, and 9 bases had no gene match.

As for this clone: Compared with germline, one end of the junction differs, possibly owing to a read error. The read comes to an end 3 residues before the CDR3 does, leaving the germline J gene to fill in the end. The chain is built from TRBV5-1 and TRBJ2-1, with no clear D. This CDR3 is built from 15 residues. Germline V gene lookup returns CDR1 SGHRS and CDR2 YFSETQ. Partial CDR3 DNA: TGCACCAGCAGCTTGAGCCGGTACTCCTACAATGAG. It codes for CTSSLSRYSYNE. The whole CDR3 protein reads CTSSLSRYSYNEQFF.

Comment on this clone: The read stops 3 residues short of the end of the CDR3; the missing end is completed from the germline J gene. The chain has TRBV12-3 or TRBV12-4 and TRBJ1-4; 8 bases map to TRBD1. CDR3 size: 15 residues. The V gene end was trimmed by 6 bases and the J gene end by 3 bases; junction bases not matched to a gene: 6. This chain's CDR3 is CASSLRTGPNEKLFF. Incomplete CDR3 DNA: TGTGCCAGCAGCCTACGGACAGGGCCTAATGAAAAA.

Notes on this clone: The observed sequence ends 3 residues before the CDR3 terminus, with the missing tail filled in from the germline J gene. The chain carries TRBV11-3 and TRBJ2-2, with 7 positions matching TRBD1. The CDR3 consists of 15 residues. Germline trimming cut 3 bases from V and 8 bases from J; bases unmatched to any gene: 9. CDR1 is SGHNT, CDR2 YENEEA, per germline. The sequenced CDR3 bases are TGTGCCAGCAGCTTTACCTCAGGGGGTGGGGGGGAG. Translation: CASSFTSGGGGE. The whole CDR3 is CASSFTSGGGGELFF.

Points on this clone: The CDR3 end lies 3 residues beyond the end of the read and is filled in from the germline J gene. This chain connects TRBV20-1 to TRBJ2-5, with TRBD2 as a possible D gene (6 bases). The CDR3 sequence is 12 residues long. The germline CDR1 and CDR2 sequences are DFQATT and SNEGSKA (reference sequence). V was clipped by 6 bases and J by 3 bases, with 11 bases between them. CDR3 in amino acids: CSARDFKETQYF. The sequenced part of the CDR3 DNA is TGCAGTGCGCGGGACTTTAAAGAGACC.

As concerns this clone: The read stops 3 residues short of the end of the CDR3; the missing end is completed from the germline J gene. The chain links TRBV5-6 to TRBJ2-1; maybe TRBD2 (5 bases). This CDR3 spans 13 amino acids. The germline V gene encodes CDR1 SGHDT and CDR2 YYEEEE. V was clipped by 4 bases and J by 5 bases, with 10 bases between them. The covered CDR3 bases are TGTGCCAGCAGCGCCTGGACTCACAATGAG. Translating it yields CASSAWTHNE. The complete CDR3 protein is CASSAWTHNEQFF. Supplemented by reference TRBV5-6 and TRBJ2-1, the full variable domain reads DAGVTQSPTHLIKTRGQQVTLRCSPKSGHDTVSWYQQALGQGPQFIFQYYEEEERQRGNFPDRFSGHQFPNYSSELNVNALLLGDSALYLCASSAWTHNEQFFGPGTRLTVL.

In the case of this clone: The CDR3 extends 3 residues past the end of the read, so its final part is completed from the germline J gene. J is TRBJ1-3 and V is TRBV19, with D unclear. CDR3 size: 14 residues. Trimming took 3 bases from V and 3 from J, leaving 9 bases between them. Germline V CDR1 and CDR2: LNHDA, SQIVND (reference sequence). The CDR3 spells CASSMAGIGNTIYF. The part of the CDR3 DNA that was read is TGTGCCAGTAGTATGGCGGGAATTGGAAACACC.

A word on this clone: With the read ending 3 residues before the CDR3 end, the germline J gene is used to fill in that end. The V and J genes are TRBV5-8 and TRBJ2-3, with TRBD1 matching over 10 bases. The CDR3 has 15 residues. Germline CDR1 SGHTS, CDR2 YDEGEE. CDR3 residues: CASSQQGQGHETQYF. Incomplete CDR3 DNA: TGTGCCAGCAGCCAACAGGGACAGGGGCACGAGACG.

About this clone itself: Coverage ceases 3 residues before the CDR3 finishes, and the germline J gene fills in the end. The chain carries TRBV7-9 and TRBJ2-2; possible D gene TRBD2, 6 bases. The CDR3 is 12 residues long. CDR1 is SEHNR and CDR2 is FQNEAQ in the germline V gene (reference sequence). CDR3 bases read: TGTGCCACGGGGGTCGGGGATGAAAAG. Translated: CATGVGDEK. The entire CDR3 protein reads CATGVGDEKLFF.

A word on this clone: The read falls 3 residues short of the CDR3 end, and the missing part is taken from the germline J gene. The chain uses TRBV2 and TRBJ2-7; no firm D call. CDR1 and CDR2 (germline): SNHLY, FYNNEI. With 4 bases removed from V and 2 bases from J, the gap between germline ends came to 9 bases. The CDR3 is 13 residues long. CDR3 DNA (partial): TGTGCCAGCAGTGTAGCACTCCCCTACGAG. Protein product: CASSVALPYE. The complete CDR3 sequence is CASSVALPYEQYF.

In the case of this clone: The read gets to within 3 residues of the CDR3 end, and the germline J gene fills in the rest. The chain couples TRBV19 to TRBJ2-5; 9 bases are a match to TRBD1. Per the germline V gene, CDR1 is LNHDA and CDR2 is SQIVND (reference sequence). CDR3 length equals 19 residues. V shed 0 bases and J 1 base; nucleotides not matched to a gene: 12. This CDR3 is CASSIDLWGQGGGQETQYF. The CDR3 bases that were read are TGTGCCAGTAGTATAGATCTTTGGGGACAGGGCGGAGGCCAAGAGACC.

A word on this clone: The read comes to an end 3 residues before the CDR3 does, leaving the germline J gene to fill in the end. The J gene is TRBJ2-5, the V gene TRBV27; 7 nucleotides align to TRBD1. Germline V gene sequence: CDR1 MNHEY, CDR2 SMNVEV (reference sequence). The CDR3 totals 15 residues. V shed 4 bases and J 3 bases; nucleotides not matched to a gene: 8. Incomplete CDR3 DNA: TGTGCCAGCAGTTCCCGACAGGGTGCTAAAGAGACC. Protein: CASSSRQGAKET. The complete CDR3 reads CASSSRQGAKETQYF.

About this clone itself: The CDR3 extends 3 residues past the end of the read, so its final part is completed from the germline J gene. This rearrangement joins TRBV6-9 to TRBJ1-4, with TRBD1 as a possible D gene (5 bases). The germline V gene has CDR1 MNHGY and CDR2 SVAAGI. This CDR3 is built from 14 residues. Between the trimmed V and J ends, which lost 11 bases and 8 bases, there was a span of 21 bases. The part of the CDR3 DNA that was read is TGTGCCCCGGTAGGACCGGGACTACCGGAAAAA. This encodes CAPVGPGLPEK. The full CDR3 reads CAPVGPGLPEKLFF.

The CDR3 bases that were read are TGTGCCAGCAGCTTAAATCCAGGGGGTTTTCAAGATACG. As protein: CASSLNPGGFQDT. The whole CDR3 is CASSLNPGGFQDTQYF. The chain has TRBV7-3 and TRBJ2-3; 7 nucleotides agree with TRBD1. The read ends 3 residues before the CDR3 terminus; that terminus is restored from the germline J gene. With 1 base clipped from V and 5 bases from J, the junction kept 9 bases outside the gene matches. The CDR3 loop spans 16 amino acids. Germline lookup yields CDR1 SGHTA and CDR2 FQGTGA.

Remarks on this clone: The observed sequence ends 3 residues before the CDR3 terminus, with the missing tail filled in from the germline J gene. The gene calls are TRBV7-2 and TRBJ1-6; possible D gene TRBD1, 6 bases. Germline values: CDR1 SGHTA, CDR2 FQGNSA. Trimming shortened V by 1 base and J by 10 bases, and 14 bases separated the two germline ends. The length of the CDR3 is 15 residues. The CDR3 loop reads CASSLVGAAGSPLHF. Incomplete CDR3 DNA: TGTGCCAGCAGCTTAGTGGGGGCAGCCGGGTCACCC.

Comment on this clone: Read data end 3 residues before the CDR3 end; the end is taken from the germline J gene. The J gene is TRBJ2-3, the V gene TRBV7-2; 8 nucleotides agree with TRBD1. J gave up 5 bases and V 5 bases, and 9 bases lay outside the gene matches. CDR3 length: 15 amino acids. The germline gives CDR1 SGHTA, CDR2 FQGNSA. CDR3 bases read: TGTGCCAGCAGCCCAGGGGGCGCGGGATTAGATACG. Translated: CASSPGGAGLDT. The whole CDR3 sequence is CASSPGGAGLDTQYF.

A note on this clone: The read falls 3 residues short of the CDR3 end, and the missing part is taken from the germline J gene. The V gene is TRBV19, the J gene TRBJ1-2; D is unclear. The V end lost 3 bases, the J end lost 7 bases, and 18 bases lay between the germline ends. The CDR3 consists of 15 residues. The germline gives CDR1 LNHDA, CDR2 SQIVND (reference sequence). Partial CDR3 DNA: TGTGCCAGTAGTATTTTCGCCGACCAGGAAGGTGGC. Protein: CASSIFADQEGG. In full, the CDR3 reads CASSIFADQEGGYTF.

On this clone itself: The sequence runs out 3 residues before the end of the CDR3; the remainder is reconstructed from the germline J gene. The rearrangement links TRBV6-2 or TRBV6-3 to TRBJ1-2, with unresolved D. The CDR3 is made up of 13 amino acids. Per the germline V gene, CDR1 is MNHEY and CDR2 is SVGEGT. Trimming removed 2 bases at V and 6 bases at J, with 10 bases between. The CDR3 spells CASSYEAVDGYTF. The part of the CDR3 DNA that was read is TGTGCCAGCAGTTACGAGGCGGTGGATGGC.

On this clone itself: The CDR3 goes on 3 residues after the read ends, and that part is filled in from the germline J gene. This chain connects TRBV20-1 to TRBJ1-1; 7 positions agree with TRBD1. Germline CDR1 reads DFQATT; CDR2 reads SNEGSKA (reference sequence). The CDR3 length is 13 residues. V was pared by 6 bases and J by 0 bases, with 4 bases of the junction left unmatched. The CDR3 DNA, read in part, is TGCAGTGCCGAGGACAGGCTGAACACTGAA. Protein product: CSAEDRLNTE. The full CDR3 is CSAEDRLNTEAFF.

In regard to this clone: The missing CDR3 end, 3 residues past where the read stops, is filled in from the germline J gene. The rearrangement joins TRBV19 to TRBJ2-2; D perhaps matches TRBD1 (5 bases). V shed 7 bases and J shed 1 base, with 16 bases lying between them. The CDR3 contains 16 residues. Germline V gene data show CDR1 as LNHDA and CDR2 as SQIVND (reference sequence). CDR3 amino acids: CASIPRTSMNTGELFF. CDR3 DNA (partial): TGTGCCAGTATCCCTCGGACAAGTATGAACACCGGGGAG. Full variable domain (rest looked up from reference TRBV19 and TRBJ2-2): DGGITQSPKYLFRKEGQNVTLSCEQNLNHDAMYWYRQDPGQGLRLIYYSQIVNDFQKGDIAEGYSVSREKKESFPLTVTSAQKNPTAFYLCASIPRTSMNTGELFFGEGSRLTVL.

With regard to this clone: Coverage ceases 3 residues before the CDR3 finishes, and the germline J gene fills in the end. The chain recombines TRBV20-1 with TRBJ1-1, with 12 bases that match TRBD1. V lost 3 bases to trimming and J lost 0 bases; unmatched junction nucleotides: 2. Germline V gene sequence: CDR1 DFQATT, CDR2 SNEGSKA (reference sequence). There are 15 residues in the CDR3. The CDR3 sequence is CSARGTGGMNTEAFF. The CDR3 bases that were read are TGCAGTGCTAGGGGGACAGGGGGCATGAACACTGAA.

Note on this clone: The CDR3 is cut off 3 residues early in the read; its end comes from the germline J gene. The chain has TRBV2 and TRBJ1-2; no definite D call. The CDR3 covers 15 residues. Per germline, CDR1 SNHLY and CDR2 FYNNEI. Trimming removed 0 bases at V and 1 base at J, with 9 bases between. The part of the CDR3 DNA that was read is TGTGCCAGCAGTGAAGCCGGTCACAGTAACTATGGC. It translates to CASSEAGHSNYG. The complete CDR3 protein is CASSEAGHSNYGYTF.

As concerns this clone: Read sequence stops 3 residues before the CDR3 end, and the germline J gene provides the missing end. V gene TRBV19 combines with J gene TRBJ1-1; D might be TRBD1 (6 bases). Germline-derived CDR1 and CDR2 are LNHDA and SQIVND (reference sequence). Trimming took 5 bases from V and 5 from J, leaving 12 bases between them. CDR3 length: 13 residues. CDR3 loop: CASSSTGWTEAFF. CDR3 bases read: TGTGCCAGTAGTTCTACAGGGTGGACTGAA.

Worth noting for this clone: The CDR3 extends 3 residues past the end of the read, so its final part is completed from the germline J gene. The chain combines TRBV11-2 with TRBJ1-3; D is uncertain. This CDR3 region has 15 residues. Germline V gene lookup returns CDR1 SGHAT and CDR2 FQNNGV. V lost 5 bases and J lost 0, with 11 bases in between. The part of the CDR3 DNA that was read is TGTGCCAGCAGCCCCGACTGGAACTCTGGAAACACC. Its protein is CASSPDWNSGNT. The full CDR3 sequence reads CASSPDWNSGNTIYF. Drawing the rest from reference TRBV11-2 and TRBJ1-3, the complete variable domain is EAGVAQSPRYKIIEKRQSVAFWCNPISGHATLYWYQQILGQGPKLLIQFQNNGVVDDSQLPKDRFSAERLKGVDSTLKIQPAKLEDSAVYLCASSPDWNSGNTIYFGEGSWLTVV.

On this clone: The read ends 3 residues shy of where the CDR3 ends; the end is completed using the germline J gene. The chain combines TRBV7-8 with TRBJ2-2, with 7 bases lining up with TRBD1. With V trimmed by 6 bases and J by 0 bases, 4 bases remained unmatched. There are 15 residues in the CDR3. From germline, CDR1 is SGHVS and CDR2 FQNEAQ. CDR3 DNA, as far as it was read: TGTGCCAGCAGGTTAACAGGGGCGAACACCGGGGAG. Translation: CASRLTGANTGE. The full CDR3 reads CASRLTGANTGELFF.

Note on this clone: The read is 3 residues too short to cover the CDR3 end, so that end is filled in from the germline J gene. The chain links TRBV5-1 to TRBJ2-1; tentatively, D is TRBD2 (6 bases). The CDR3 consists of 15 residues. The V and J ends lost 4 bases and 8 bases respectively, with 19 bases between them. Germline V lookup: CDR1 SGHRS, CDR2 YFSETQ. CDR3 residues: CASSGGTFAGDEQFF. The DNA read from the CDR3 is TGCGCCAGCAGCGGCGGGACTTTTGCTGGGGATGAG. Together with reference TRBV5-1 and TRBJ2-1, the CDR3 gives the full variable domain: KAGVTQTPRYLIKTRGQQVTLSCSPISGHRSVSWYQQTPGQGLQFLFEYFSETQRNKGNFPGRFSGRQFSNSRSEMNVSTLELGDSALYLCASSGGTFAGDEQFFGPGTRLTVL.